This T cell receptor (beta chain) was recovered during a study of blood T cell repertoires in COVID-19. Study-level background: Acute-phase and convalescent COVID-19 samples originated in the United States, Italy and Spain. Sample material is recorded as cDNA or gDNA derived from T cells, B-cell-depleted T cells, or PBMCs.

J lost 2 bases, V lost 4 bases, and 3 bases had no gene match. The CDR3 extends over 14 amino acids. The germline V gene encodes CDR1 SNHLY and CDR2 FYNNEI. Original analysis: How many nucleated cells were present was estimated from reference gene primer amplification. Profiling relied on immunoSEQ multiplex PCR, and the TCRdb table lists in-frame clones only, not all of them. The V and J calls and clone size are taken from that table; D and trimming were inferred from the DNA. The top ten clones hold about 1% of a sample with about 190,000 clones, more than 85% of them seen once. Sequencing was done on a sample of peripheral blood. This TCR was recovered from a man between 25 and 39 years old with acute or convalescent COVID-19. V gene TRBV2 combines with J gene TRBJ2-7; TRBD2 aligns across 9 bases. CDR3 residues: CASSARLAAYEQYF. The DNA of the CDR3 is TGTGCCAGCAGTGCCCGACTAGCGGCCTACGAGCAGTACTTC.